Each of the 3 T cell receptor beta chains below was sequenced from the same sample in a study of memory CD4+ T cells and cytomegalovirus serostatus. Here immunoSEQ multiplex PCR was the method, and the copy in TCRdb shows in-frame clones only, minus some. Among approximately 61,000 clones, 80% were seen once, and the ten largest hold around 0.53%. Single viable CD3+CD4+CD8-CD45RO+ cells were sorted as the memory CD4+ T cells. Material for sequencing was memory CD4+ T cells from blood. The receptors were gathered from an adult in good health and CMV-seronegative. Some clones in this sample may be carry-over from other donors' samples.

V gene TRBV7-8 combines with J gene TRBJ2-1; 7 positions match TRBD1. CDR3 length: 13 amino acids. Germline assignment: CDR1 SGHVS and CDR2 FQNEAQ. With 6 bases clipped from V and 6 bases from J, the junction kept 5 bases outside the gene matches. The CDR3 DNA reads TGTGCCAGCAGTCGGGACAGAGTCAATGAGCAGTTCTTC. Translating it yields CASSRDRVNEQFF. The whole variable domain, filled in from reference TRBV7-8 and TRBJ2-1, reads GAGVSQSPRYKVAKRGQDVALRCDPISGHVSLFWYQQALGQGPEFLTYFQNEAQLDKSGLPSDRFFAERPEGSVSTLKIQRTQQEDSAVYLCASSRDRVNEQFFGPGTRLTVL.

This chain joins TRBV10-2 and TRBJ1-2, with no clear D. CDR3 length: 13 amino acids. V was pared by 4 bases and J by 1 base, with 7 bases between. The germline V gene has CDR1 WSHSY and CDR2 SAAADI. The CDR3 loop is CASSAGLNYGYTF. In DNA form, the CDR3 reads TGCGCCAGCAGTGCCGGGCTTAACTATGGCTACACCTTC.

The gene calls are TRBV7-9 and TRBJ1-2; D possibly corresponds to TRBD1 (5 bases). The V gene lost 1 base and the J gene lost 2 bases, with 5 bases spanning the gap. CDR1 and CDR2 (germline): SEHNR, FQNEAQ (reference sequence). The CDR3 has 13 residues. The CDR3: CASSLEGNYGYTF. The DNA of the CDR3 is TGTGCCAGCAGCTTAGAGGGGAACTATGGCTACACCTTC.